This TCR beta chain appears in the sequencing data of a study of cytomegalovirus exposure and HLA in healthy donors. Everyone who donated was a healthy bone marrow donor. The CDR3 consists of 14 residues. Germline lookup yields CDR1 ENHRY and CDR2 SYGVKD. V lost 3 bases to trimming and J lost 4 bases, with 13 bases between them. The PCR used 60 Vbeta and 13 Jbeta primers. Sequencing used immunoSEQ multiplex PCR; TCRdb keeps in-frame clones, though not all of them. The table lists 130,000 to 150,000 clones, 78% of them singletons. In regard to this clone: Its antigen is undetermined.

Study-wide points: For cytomegalovirus status, the classifier reportedly gave diagnoses with high specificity and sensitivity. Judged likely to be a sequencing artifact was a cluster of highly shared sequence variants. Data from an earlier analysis indicated that most TCR beta V segments were productive either about 87% or about 30% of the time.

The sequencing input was PBMCs. The chain uses TRBV10-3 and TRBJ2-7; a possible D gene is TRBD1 (6 bases). This receptor was obtained from a man aged 35-49 years in good health and CMV-seropositive. The CDR3 reads CAISDFGQKYEQYF. In DNA form, the CDR3 reads TGTGCCATCAGTGACTTTGGACAGAAGTACGAGCAGTACTTC.